This T cell receptor (beta chain) appears in the sequencing data of a study of a mutant IDH1 vaccine in newly diagnosed glioma. Time point described: baseline, week 1 (first vaccination visit). Treatment: pre-vaccination baseline after standard-of-care therapy. The germline gives CDR1 SGHTA, CDR2 FQGNSA. V was clipped by 5 bases and J by 6 bases; unmatched bases: 12. The CDR3 runs to 16 residues. Here immunoSEQ multiplex PCR was the method, and the copy in TCRdb shows in-frame clones only, minus some. In the table there are roughly 34,000 clones, around 83% of which are singletons. This chain joins TRBV7-2 and TRBJ2-2; 7 nucleotides line up with TRBD1. The sample consisted of peripheral blood mononuclear cells (PBMCs), taken from a glioma patient treated with radiotherapy, temozolomide or both. The clonotype was recovered from a man in his forties or fifties with glioma. Some clones in this sample may be carry-over from other donors' samples. The CDR3: CASSKGARQGAGELFF. For the CDR3, the DNA is TGTGCCAGCAGCAAGGGGGCGCGACAGGGCGCCGGGGAGCTGTTTTTT.